The sequence of this T cell receptor beta chain was determined in a study of blood T cell repertoires in COVID-19. Study-level information: COVID-19 samples collected from the United States, Italy and Spain covered acute and convalescent phases. PBMCs, B-cell-depleted T cells, or T cells were the source of the cDNA or gDNA that made up the material.

Germline V CDR1 and CDR2: LGHNA, YSLEER. This CDR3 has 13 amino acids. Trimming took 1 base from V and 2 from J, leaving 6 bases between them. In the study's own analysis: Using reference gene primer amplification, nucleated cell counts were estimated. The method was immunoSEQ multiplex PCR; TCRdb's version includes in-frame clones alone and lacks a portion of them. Clone size and the V and J calls come from that table; the DNA yielded D and trimming. The data show around 100,000 clones, roughly 72% seen once. V gene TRBV4-3 combines with J gene TRBJ2-7; no definite D call. Sequencing was done on a sample of peripheral blood. The origin of this receptor is an elderly man with acute or convalescent COVID-19. CDR3 amino acids: CASSQGRAYEQYF. The CDR3 DNA reads TGCGCCAGCAGCCAAGGCCGGGCCTACGAGCAGTACTTC.